This record concerns one TCR beta chain sequence. The target antigen is unknown. This entry is derived from a study of OX40 agonist ivuxolimab in advanced cancers. Study-wide findings and caveats: Low clonal expansion, among the lowest seen, marked partial responders at 0.1-3.0 mg/kg. Several nonresponders also turned out to have low normalized T-cell clonal expansion.

With V trimmed by 2 bases and J by 5 bases, 10 bases remained unmatched. The germline V gene encodes CDR1 LGHNA and CDR2 YNFKEQ. This CDR3 has 17 amino acids. Generated by immunoSEQ multiplex PCR, the TCRdb table keeps only in-frame clones and is missing some. The repertoire has 17,000 or so clones, 85% to 90% of them found once; the top ten carry less than 75%. This TCR was recovered from an adult with an advanced solid tumor such as melanoma, head and neck, liver or kidney cancer. The rearrangement joins TRBV4-2 to TRBJ2-1; TRBD2 matches 9 bases. The sequencing here drew on CD4+ or CD8+ T cells sorted from blood, taken in a trial of the OX40 agonist ivuxolimab. The CDR3 spells CASSQRQMAGGDNEQFF. DNA for the CDR3: TGTGCCAGCAGCCAACGCCAAATGGCGGGAGGGGACAATGAGCAGTTCTTC.